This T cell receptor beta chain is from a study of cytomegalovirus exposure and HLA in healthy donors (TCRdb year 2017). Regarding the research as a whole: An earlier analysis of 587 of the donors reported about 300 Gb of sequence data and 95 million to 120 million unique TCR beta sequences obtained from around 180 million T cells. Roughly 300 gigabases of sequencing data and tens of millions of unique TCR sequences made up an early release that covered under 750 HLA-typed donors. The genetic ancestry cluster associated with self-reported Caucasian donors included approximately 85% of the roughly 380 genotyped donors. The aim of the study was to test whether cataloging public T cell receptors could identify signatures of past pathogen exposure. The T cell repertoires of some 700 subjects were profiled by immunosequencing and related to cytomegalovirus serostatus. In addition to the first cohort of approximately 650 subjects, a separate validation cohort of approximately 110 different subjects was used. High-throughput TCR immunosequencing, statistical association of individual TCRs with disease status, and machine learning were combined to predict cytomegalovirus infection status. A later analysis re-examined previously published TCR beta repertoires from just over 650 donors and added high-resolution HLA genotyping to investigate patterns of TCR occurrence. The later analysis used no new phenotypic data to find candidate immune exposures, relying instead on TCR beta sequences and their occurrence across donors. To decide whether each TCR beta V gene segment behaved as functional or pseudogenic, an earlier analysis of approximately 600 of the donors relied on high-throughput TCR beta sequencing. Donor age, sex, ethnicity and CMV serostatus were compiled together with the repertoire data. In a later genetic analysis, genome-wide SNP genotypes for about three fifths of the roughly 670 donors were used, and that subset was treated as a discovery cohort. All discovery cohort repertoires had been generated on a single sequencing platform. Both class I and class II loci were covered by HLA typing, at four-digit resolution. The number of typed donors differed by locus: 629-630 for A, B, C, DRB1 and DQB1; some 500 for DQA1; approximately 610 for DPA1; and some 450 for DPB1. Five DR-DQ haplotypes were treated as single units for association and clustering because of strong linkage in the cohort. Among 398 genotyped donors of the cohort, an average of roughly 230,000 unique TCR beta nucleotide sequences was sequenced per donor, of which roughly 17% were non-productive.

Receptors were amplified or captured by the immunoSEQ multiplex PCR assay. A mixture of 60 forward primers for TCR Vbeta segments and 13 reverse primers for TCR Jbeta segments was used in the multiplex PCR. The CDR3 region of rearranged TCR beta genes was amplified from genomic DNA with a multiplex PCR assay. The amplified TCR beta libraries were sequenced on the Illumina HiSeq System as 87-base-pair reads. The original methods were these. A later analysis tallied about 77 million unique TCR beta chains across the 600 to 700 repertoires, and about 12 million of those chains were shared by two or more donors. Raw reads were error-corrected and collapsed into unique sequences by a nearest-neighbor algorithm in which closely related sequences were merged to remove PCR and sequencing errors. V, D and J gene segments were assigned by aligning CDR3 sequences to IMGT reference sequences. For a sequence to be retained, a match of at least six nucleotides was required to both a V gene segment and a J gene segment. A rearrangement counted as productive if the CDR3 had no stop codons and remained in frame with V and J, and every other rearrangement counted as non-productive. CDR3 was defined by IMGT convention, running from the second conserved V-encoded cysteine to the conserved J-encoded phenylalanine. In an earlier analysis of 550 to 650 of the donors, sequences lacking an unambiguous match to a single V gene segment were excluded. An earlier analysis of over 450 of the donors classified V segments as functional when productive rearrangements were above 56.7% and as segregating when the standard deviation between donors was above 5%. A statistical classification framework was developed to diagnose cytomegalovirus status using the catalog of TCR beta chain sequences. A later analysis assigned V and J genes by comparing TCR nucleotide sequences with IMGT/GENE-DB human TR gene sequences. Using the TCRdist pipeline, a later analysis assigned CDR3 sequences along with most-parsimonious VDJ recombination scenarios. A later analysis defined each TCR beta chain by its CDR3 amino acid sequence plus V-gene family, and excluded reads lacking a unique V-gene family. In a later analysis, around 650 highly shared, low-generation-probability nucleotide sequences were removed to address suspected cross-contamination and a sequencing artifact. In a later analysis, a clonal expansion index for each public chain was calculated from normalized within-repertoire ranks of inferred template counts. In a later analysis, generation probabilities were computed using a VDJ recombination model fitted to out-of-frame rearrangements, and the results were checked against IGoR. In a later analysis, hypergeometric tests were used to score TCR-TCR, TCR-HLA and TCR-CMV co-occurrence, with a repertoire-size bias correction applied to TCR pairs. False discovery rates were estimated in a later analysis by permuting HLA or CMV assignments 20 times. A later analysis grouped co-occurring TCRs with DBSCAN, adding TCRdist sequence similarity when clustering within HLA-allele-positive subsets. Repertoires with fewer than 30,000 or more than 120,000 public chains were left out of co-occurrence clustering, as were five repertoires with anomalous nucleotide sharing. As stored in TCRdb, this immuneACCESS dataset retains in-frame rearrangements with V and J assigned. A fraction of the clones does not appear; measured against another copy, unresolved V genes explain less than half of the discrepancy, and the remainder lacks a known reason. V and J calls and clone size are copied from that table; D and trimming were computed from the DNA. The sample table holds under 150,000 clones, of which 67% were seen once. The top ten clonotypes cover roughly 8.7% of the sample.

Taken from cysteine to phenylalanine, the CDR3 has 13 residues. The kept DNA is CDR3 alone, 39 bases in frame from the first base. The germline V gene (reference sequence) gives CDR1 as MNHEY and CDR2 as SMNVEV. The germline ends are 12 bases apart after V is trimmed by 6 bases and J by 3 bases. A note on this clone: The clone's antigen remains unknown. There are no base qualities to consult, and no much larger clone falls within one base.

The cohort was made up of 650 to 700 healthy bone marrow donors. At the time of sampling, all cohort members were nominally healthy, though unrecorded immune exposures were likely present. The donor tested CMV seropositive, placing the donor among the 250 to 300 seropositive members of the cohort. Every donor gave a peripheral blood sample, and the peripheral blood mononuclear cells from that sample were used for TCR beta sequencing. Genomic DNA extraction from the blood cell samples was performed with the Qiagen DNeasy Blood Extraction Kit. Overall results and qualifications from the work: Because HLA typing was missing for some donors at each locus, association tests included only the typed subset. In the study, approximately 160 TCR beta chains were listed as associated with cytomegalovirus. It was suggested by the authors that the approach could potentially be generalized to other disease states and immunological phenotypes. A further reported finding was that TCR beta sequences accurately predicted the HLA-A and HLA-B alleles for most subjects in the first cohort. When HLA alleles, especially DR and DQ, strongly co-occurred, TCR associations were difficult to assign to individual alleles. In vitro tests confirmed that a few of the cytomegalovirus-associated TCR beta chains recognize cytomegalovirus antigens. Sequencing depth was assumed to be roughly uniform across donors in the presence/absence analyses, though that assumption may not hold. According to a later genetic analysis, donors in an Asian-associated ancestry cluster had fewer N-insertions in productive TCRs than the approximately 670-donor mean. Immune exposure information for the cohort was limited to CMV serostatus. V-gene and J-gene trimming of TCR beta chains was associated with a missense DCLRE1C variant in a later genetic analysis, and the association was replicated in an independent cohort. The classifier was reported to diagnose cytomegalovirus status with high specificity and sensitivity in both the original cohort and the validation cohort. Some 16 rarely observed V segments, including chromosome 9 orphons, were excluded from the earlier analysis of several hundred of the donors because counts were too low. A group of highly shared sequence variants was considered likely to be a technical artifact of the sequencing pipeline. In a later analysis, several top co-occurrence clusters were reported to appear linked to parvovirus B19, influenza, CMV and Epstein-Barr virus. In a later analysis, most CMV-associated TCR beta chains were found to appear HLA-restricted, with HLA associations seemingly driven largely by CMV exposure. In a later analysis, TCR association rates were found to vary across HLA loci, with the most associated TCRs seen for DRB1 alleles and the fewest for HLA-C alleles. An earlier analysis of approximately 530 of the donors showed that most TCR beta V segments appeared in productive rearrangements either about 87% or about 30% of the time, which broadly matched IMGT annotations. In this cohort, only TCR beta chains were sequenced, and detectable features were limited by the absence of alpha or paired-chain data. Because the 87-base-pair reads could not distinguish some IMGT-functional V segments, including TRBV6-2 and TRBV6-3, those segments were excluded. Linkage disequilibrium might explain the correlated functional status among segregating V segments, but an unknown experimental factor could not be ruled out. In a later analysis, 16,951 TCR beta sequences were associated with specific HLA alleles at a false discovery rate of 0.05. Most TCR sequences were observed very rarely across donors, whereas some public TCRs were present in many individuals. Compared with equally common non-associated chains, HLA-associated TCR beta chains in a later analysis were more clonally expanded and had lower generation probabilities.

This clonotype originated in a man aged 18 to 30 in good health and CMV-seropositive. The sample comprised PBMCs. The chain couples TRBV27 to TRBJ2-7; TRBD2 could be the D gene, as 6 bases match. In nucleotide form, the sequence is TGTGCCAGCAGCCTCCGGAGGGGCTACGAGCAGTACTTC. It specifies CASSLRRGYEQYF.